These T cell receptor beta chains were read from a single sample in a study of blood T cell repertoires in COVID-19. Profiled with immunoSEQ multiplex PCR; TCRdb holds only in-frame clones, not every one. The sample holds some 200,000 clones, around 84% seen once. The specimen sequenced was peripheral blood. These receptors all come from a woman aged 55-70 years who had recovered from COVID-19. Both conserved end residues are part of each CDR3. A D gene is named only where the DNA matches it firmly. Size is omitted from some rows. Given values are once, few, many or a class for expanded clones.

TRBD1	TRBV4-1	TRBJ1-3	NA	TGCGCCAGCAGCCAGTGGGACAGGGGCTCTGGAAACACCATATATTTT	CASSQWDRGSGNTIYF
NA	TRBV7-2	TRBJ2-1	once	TGTGCCAGCAGCTCAAGGACAGACTTCTACAATGAGCAGTTCTTC	CASSSRTDFYNEQFF
TRBD1	TRBV2	TRBJ2-3	NA	TGTGCCAGCAGTGAAGAAGGGGACAGCCAACGTAACACAGATACGCAGTATTTT	CASSEEGDSQRNTDTQYF
TRBD1	TRBV30	TRBJ1-2	NA	TGTGCCTGGGGGACAGGGGTTGGCTATGGCTACACCTTC	CAWGTGVGYGYTF
NA	TRBV21-1	TRBJ2-7	NA	TGTGCCAGCAGCAAAGGCAGGGAAGGTGACGAGCAGTACTTC	CASSKGREGDEQYF
TRBD2	TRBV11-2	TRBJ2-1	NA	TGTGCCAGCAGCTTATTTAGTCTAGCGGGGAACAATGAGCAGTTCTTC	CASSLFSLAGNNEQFF
TRBD2	TRBV7-2	TRBJ2-5	NA	TGTGCCAGCAGCTTAGAGGCTAGCGGGGGGGAACCCCAAGAGACCCAGTACTTC	CASSLEASGGEPQETQYF
NA	TRBV29-1	TRBJ2-3	NA	TGCAGCGTTGAAGATCCTCGGACACTAACAGATACGCAGTATTTT	CSVEDPRTLTDTQYF
TRBD2	TRBV4-1	TRBJ2-5	NA	TGCGCCAGCAGCCGAGTAGCGGGGGGAGCAGAGACCCAGTACTTC	CASSRVAGGAETQYF
TRBD2	TRBV7-9	TRBJ2-3	NA	TGTGCCAGCAGCACAGGGACTAGCGAGGCCCCAGATACGCAGTATTTT	CASSTGTSEAPDTQYF
NA	TRBV19	TRBJ2-1	NA	TGTGCCAGTAGTATCCCAGGGGGGAGCTCCTACAATGAGCAGTTCTTC	CASSIPGGSSYNEQFF
TRBD1	TRBV2	TRBJ1-2	NA	TGTGCCAGCAGTGAAGACAGGGGTTACGGTGGCTACACCTTC	CASSEDRGYGGYTF
NA	TRBV3-1/TRBV3-2	TRBJ1-2	NA	TGTGCCAGCAGCCAACGCGTCTACGGCTACACCTTC	CASSQRVYGYTF
TRBD1	TRBV7-6	TRBJ2-3	NA	TGTGCCAGCAGCCCCGGGGACAGGGGAAATACGCAGTATTTT	CASSPGDRGNTQYF
TRBD2	TRBV7-3	TRBJ2-1	NA	TGTGCCAGCAAACTAGCGGGGGGGCCTAATGAGCAGTTCTTC	CASKLAGGPNEQFF
NA	TRBV30	TRBJ2-7	NA	TGTGCCTGGAGTCCCAACTACGAGCAGTACTTC	CAWSPNYEQYF
TRBD1	TRBV6-6	TRBJ2-7	NA	TGTGCCAGCACTTTACAGGGGGCCAGCTCCTACGAGCAGTACTTC	CASTLQGASSYEQYF
NA	TRBV6-5	TRBJ1-1	NA	TGTGCCAGCGGCCGGGGTTCCATGAACACTGAAGCTTTCTTT	CASGRGSMNTEAFF
TRBD1	TRBV19	TRBJ2-2	once	TGTGCCAGTAGTATCGACAGGGGTGGGGCCGGGGAGCTGTTTTTT	CASSIDRGGAGELFF
NA	TRBV15	TRBJ2-5	NA	TGTGCCGCCAGCAGTCCGCGGGGACGCCAAGAGACCCAGTACTTC	CAASSPRGRQETQYF
NA	TRBV18	TRBJ1-5	NA	TGTGCCAGCTCACCACGTTTGGGGGCAGAGAGCAATCAGCCCCAGCATTTT	CASSPRLGAESNQPQHF
TRBD1	TRBV7-2	TRBJ2-5	NA	TGTGCCAGCAGCCCTCCCCAAGGGACAGTCCAAGAGACCCAGTACTTC	CASSPPQGTVQETQYF
TRBD1	TRBV5-3	TRBJ2-7	NA	TGTGCCAGAAGCTTGGCTCGAGACAGGGCCTTATACGAGCAGTACTTC	CARSLARDRALYEQYF
TRBD1	TRBV5-7	TRBJ1-5	NA	TGTGCCAGCAAACTAACAGGGGATGGAAGCAATCAGCCCCAGCATTTT	CASKLTGDGSNQPQHF
NA	TRBV16	TRBJ2-1	NA	TGTGCCAGCCAGGACAATGAGCAGTTCTTC	CASQDNEQFF
TRBD1	TRBV11-2	TRBJ2-5	NA	TGTGCCAGCAGCTTTACAGGGGAAGAGACCCAGTACTTC	CASSFTGEETQYF
TRBD1	TRBV2	TRBJ1-2	NA	TGTGCCAGCAGCGGGACAGGGCCTTATGGCTACACCTTC	CASSGTGPYGYTF
NA	TRBV3-1/TRBV3-2	TRBJ1-5	NA	TGTGCCAGCAGCCAAGATCTTACGGGGAATCAGCCCCAGCATTTT	CASSQDLTGNQPQHF
NA	TRBV6-5	TRBJ1-2	NA	TGTGCCAGCAGTTATGAAGGCAGGTCCTATGGCTACACCTTC	CASSYEGRSYGYTF
NA	TRBV18	TRBJ1-1	NA	TGTGCCAGCTCACCCCCGCGGGCCACCGAGTCTGAAGCTTTCTTT	CASSPPRATESEAFF
NA	TRBV6-5	TRBJ2-5	NA	TGTGCCAGCAGTCCTCGGGGTAGCGGAGAGACCCAGTACTTC	CASSPRGSGETQYF
NA	TRBV27	TRBJ1-1	NA	TGTGCCAGCAGTCCCTCTTACGGGACTGAAGCTTTCTTT	CASSPSYGTEAFF
NA	TRBV5-4	TRBJ1-2	NA	TGTGCCAGCAGCACGTCCCCACAGGGAATATACGGGTATGGCTACACCTTC	CASSTSPQGIYGYGYTF
TRBD1	TRBV5-4	TRBJ2-2	NA	TGTGCCAGCAGCTTTGGAGGGCAGGGGGCATTTGACACCGGGGAGCTGTTTTTT	CASSFGGQGAFDTGELFF
TRBD2	TRBV3-1/TRBV3-2	TRBJ2-5	NA	TGTGCCAGCAGCCAAGGGACTAGCGGGGGGCCCCAGTACTTC	CASSQGTSGGPQYF
TRBD1	TRBV19	TRBJ1-2	NA	TGTGCCAGTAGTCCGGACAGGGTGGGCTATGGCTACACCTTC	CASSPDRVGYGYTF
TRBD1	TRBV5-1	TRBJ2-2	NA	TGCGCCAGCAGCTTGGCCGGGACAGGGCGCGACGGGGAGCTGTTTTTT	CASSLAGTGRDGELFF
TRBD1	TRBV5-4	TRBJ1-1	few	TGTGCCAGCAGCTTCGACAGGGTGACTGAAGCTTTCTTT	CASSFDRVTEAFF
NA	TRBV19	TRBJ2-1	NA	TGTGCCAGTAGTAAGGACAGAAGCTCCTACAATGAGCAGTTCTTC	CASSKDRSSYNEQFF
TRBD1	TRBV3-1/TRBV3-2	TRBJ1-4	NA	TGTGCCAGCAGCCTCCGGGACAGGGGGGATGAAAAACTGTTTTTT	CASSLRDRGDEKLFF
NA	TRBV5-1	TRBJ2-6	NA	TGCGCCAGCAGCTTGGGAGTCTCTGGGGCCAACGTCCTGACTTTC	CASSLGVSGANVLTF
NA	TRBV7-3	TRBJ1-2	few	TGTGCCAGCAGCTTAAACCCCCTCGGGACTAGTACAGATATTGGGGATGGCTACACCTTC	CASSLNPLGTSTDIGDGYTF
NA	TRBV3-1/TRBV3-2	TRBJ2-1	NA	TGTGCCAGCAGCCAAGCGGACCGGGGTCCTAAGTTCTTC	CASSQADRGPKFF
NA	TRBV10-3	TRBJ1-1	few	TGTGCCATCAGTGAAGGCGGATCAAGTCCCAGCACTGAAGCTTTCTTT	CAISEGGSSPSTEAFF
TRBD1	TRBV6-5	TRBJ1-2	NA	TGTGCCAGCGGATCTGACAGGGGAGGATGGGGCTACACCTTC	CASGSDRGGWGYTF
NA	TRBV7-9	TRBJ1-3	NA	TGTGCCAGCAGCGTAGGGACTGGAATCTCTGGAAACACCATATATTTT	CASSVGTGISGNTIYF
TRBD1	TRBV11-2	TRBJ2-7	NA	TGTGCCAGCAGCTCAGCCGGGACAGGGGGGTACGAGCAGTACTTC	CASSSAGTGGYEQYF
NA	TRBV7-9	TRBJ1-1	NA	TGTGCCAGCAGCTTATTAAGCTATCCGGACACTGAAGCTTTCTTT	CASSLLSYPDTEAFF
NA	TRBV5-5	TRBJ2-7	once	TGTGCCAGCAGCTTGGCTGGTCAGGGTGGGGACTACGAGCAGTACTTC	CASSLAGQGGDYEQYF
TRBD1	TRBV2	TRBJ1-1	NA	TGTGCCAGCAGTGAAACAGGGGGCGCGGGCACTGAAGCTTTCTTT	CASSETGGAGTEAFF
NA	TRBV6-5	TRBJ1-5	few	TGTGCCAGCAGAGCATCGGTGGGCAATCAGCCCCAGCATTTT	CASRASVGNQPQHF
NA	TRBV5-1	TRBJ1-3	once	TGCGCCAGCAGCTTGGTCAGCTCTGGAAACACCATATATTTT	CASSLVSSGNTIYF
NA	TRBV4-2	TRBJ1-5	NA	TGTGCCAGCAGCCAAACCAACAGCTATAGCAATCAGCCCCAGCATTTT	CASSQTNSYSNQPQHF
TRBD1	TRBV9	TRBJ1-1	NA	TGTGCCAGCAGGGGACAGGGATTGAACACTGAAGCTTTCTTT	CASRGQGLNTEAFF
NA	TRBV6-2/TRBV6-3	TRBJ2-1	NA	TGTGCCAGCAGTTACTCAGGACATGGTTTCGATGAGCAGTTCTTC	CASSYSGHGFDEQFF
NA	TRBV7-8	TRBJ1-1	few	TGTGCCAGCAGCTCCCCGACAGCTTACACTGAAGCTTTCTTT	CASSSPTAYTEAFF
TRBD2	TRBV7-3	TRBJ2-3	NA	TGTGCCAGCAGCTCGTACTACACTAGCGGGGCGGATACGCAGTATTTT	CASSSYYTSGADTQYF
TRBD1	TRBV7-6	TRBJ2-7	NA	TGTGCCAGCAGCCCCGAACAGGGGTTGGTGTACGAGCAGTACTTC	CASSPEQGLVYEQYF
NA	TRBV6-5	TRBJ2-1	NA	TGTGCCAGCAGTTACACGGCAGGGGACAATGAGCAGTTCTTC	CASSYTAGDNEQFF